Presented here are 16 T cell receptor beta chains from one specimen sequenced in a study of blood T cell repertoires in COVID-19. Assay used: immunoSEQ multiplex PCR; TCRdb lists only in-frame clones, some missing. The sample lists about 210,000 clones; about 81% were seen once. The sequenced material came from PBMCs or T cells enriched from blood (not recorded which). The receptor source for this set is a man in his forties who had recovered from COVID-19.

This chain joins TRBV5-1 and TRBJ1-1; D possibly corresponds to TRBD1 (5 bases). CDR3 length equals 14 residues. Trimming cost V 6 bases and J 3 bases, with 15 bases left between them. Germline CDR1 SGHRS, CDR2 YFSETQ. This chain's CDR3 is CASTGPPRDTEAFF. CDR3 coding DNA: TGCGCCAGCACCGGACCCCCCAGGGACACTGAAGCTTTCTTT.

The rearrangement uses TRBV3-1 (or the pseudogene TRBV3-2) and TRBJ2-1; TRBD1 matches 10 bases. Germline CDR1 is LGHDT and CDR2 is YNNKEL (reference sequence). The CDR3 loop spans 15 amino acids. V shed 4 bases and J 4 bases; nucleotides not matched to a gene: 4. CDR3 sequence (DNA): TGTGCCAGCAGCCTCAGACAGGGGGCTTACAATGAGCAGTTCTTC. It translates to CASSLRQGAYNEQFF.

The V gene is TRBV7-2, the J gene TRBJ2-7; TRBD1 matches 9 bases. V was pared by 1 base and J by 2 bases, with 3 bases of the junction left unmatched. Germline V gene data show CDR1 as SGHTA and CDR2 as FQGNSA. This CDR3 region has 15 residues. This CDR3 reads CASSLVGQGTYEQYF. The CDR3 coding sequence is TGTGCCAGCAGCTTAGTTGGACAGGGGACCTACGAGCAGTACTTC.

This sequence joins TRBV18 and TRBJ2-3; TRBD1 is a possible D gene (5 bases). Per germline, CDR1 KGHSH and CDR2 LQKENI. V gave up 3 bases and J gave up 6 bases, with 16 bases separating them. The CDR3 contains 15 residues. CDR3 sequence (DNA): TGTGCCAGCTCACCCGGGCTGGGGCAAGGGGATACGCAGTATTTT. This gives the protein CASSPGLGQGDTQYF.

The chain carries TRBV29-1 and TRBJ1-1, with a tentative D call TRBD1 (5 bases). Germline V gene sequence: CDR1 SQVTM, CDR2 ANQGSEA. This CDR3 has 13 residues. V was cut by 6 bases and J by 6 bases, with 17 bases left in between. CDR3 sequence (DNA): TGCAGCGTCCCCGATAAGGGGAGGCCTGAAGCTTTCTTT. Translating gives CSVPDKGRPEAFF.

This chain uses TRBV4-2 with TRBJ2-7; TRBD1 agrees at 8 bases. Germline loops: CDR1 LGHNA, CDR2 YNFKEQ. The CDR3 has 16 residues. V lost 3 bases to trimming and J lost 7 bases; unmatched junction nucleotides: 14. CDR3 residues: CASSQGSGTGVGEQYF. Written as DNA, the CDR3 is TGTGCCAGCAGCCAGGGCTCCGGGACAGGTGTTGGGGAGCAGTACTTC.

The chain employs TRBV7-9 and TRBJ2-1; possible D gene TRBD2, 6 bases. From germline, CDR1 is SEHNR and CDR2 FQNEAQ (reference sequence). V gave up 3 bases and J gave up 12 bases, with 21 bases separating them. This CDR3 is built from 15 residues. CDR3 sequence reads: CASSLTSRLPVGQFF. The CDR3 coding sequence is TGTGCCAGCAGCTTGACTAGTCGACTCCCCGTCGGGCAGTTCTTC. Full variable domain (outside the CDR3, taken from reference TRBV7-9 and TRBJ2-1): DTGVSQNPRHKITKRGQNVTFRCDPISEHNRLYWYRQTLGQGPEFLTYFQNEAQLEKSRLLSDRFSAERPKGSFSTLEIQRTEQGDSAMYLCASSLTSRLPVGQFFGPGTRLTVL.

This clone was detected only a few times. This chain joins TRBV12-3 or TRBV12-4 and TRBJ1-1; a possible D gene is TRBD1 (5 bases). Trimming stripped 5 bases from V and 11 bases from J, with 15 bases between. CDR3 length: 12 residues. The CDR3 DNA sequence: TGTGCCAGCAGTGGAAAGGGGTTGAGGGCTTTCTTT. Its protein is CASSGKGLRAFF.

The chain joins TRBV5-8 to TRBJ2-7, with D perhaps matching TRBD2 (6 bases). This CDR3 is built from 12 residues. Germline CDR1 SGHTS, CDR2 YDEGEE. Trimming removed 4 bases at V and 5 bases at J, with 10 bases between. The CDR3 protein is CASSGPGDEQYF. CDR3 DNA sequence: TGTGCCAGCAGCGGGCCGGGAGACGAGCAGTACTTC.

The chain employs TRBV29-1 and TRBJ1-1; D perhaps matches TRBD1 (5 bases). This CDR3 has 13 amino acids. Germline V gene data show CDR1 as SQVTM and CDR2 as ANQGSEA. V gave up 8 bases and J gave up 4 bases, with 17 bases separating them. Here the CDR3 reads CSSDGRGATEAFF. CDR3 sequence (DNA): TGCAGCTCCGACGGTAGGGGCGCCACTGAAGCTTTCTTT.

V usage is TRBV5-1 and J usage is TRBJ2-3, with 10 positions matching TRBD2. Germline V gene lookup returns CDR1 SGHRS and CDR2 YFSETQ. J gave up 0 bases and V 2 bases, and 3 bases lay outside the gene matches. This CDR3 is 16 amino acids long. CDR3: CASSLLAGSSTDTQYF. The DNA for the CDR3 is TGCGCCAGCAGCTTACTAGCGGGGTCTAGCACAGATACGCAGTATTTT.

The CDR3 bases are TGTGCCAGCGCACTTCGGGTTGATACCTCCTACGAGCAGTACTTC. This codes for CASALRVDTSYEQYF. The rearrangement joins TRBV7-2 to TRBJ2-7; no clear D gene. Germline V gene data show CDR1 as SGHTA and CDR2 as FQGNSA. The germline V and J ends were trimmed by 8 bases and 0 bases, with 17 bases remaining between them. The CDR3 contains 15 residues. Looking up the rest from reference TRBV7-2 and TRBJ2-7 gives the full variable domain: GAGVSQSPSNKVTEKGKDVELRCDPISGHTALYWYRQSLGQGLEFLIYFQGNSAPDKSGLPSDRFSAERTGGSVSTLTIQRTQQEDSAVYLCASALRVDTSYEQYFGPGTRLTVT.

The chain joins TRBV29-1 to TRBJ2-1; a possible D gene is TRBD1 (6 bases). V lost 4 bases and J 1 base, leaving 8 bases between the germline ends. The CDR3 loop spans 13 amino acids. Germline CDR1 is SQVTM and CDR2 is ANQGSEA. CDR3 sequence reads: CSVGTESYNEQFF. For the CDR3, the DNA is TGCAGCGTTGGGACAGAATCCTACAATGAGCAGTTCTTC.

The chain couples TRBV9 to TRBJ2-1; D uncertain. The V end lost 0 bases, the J end lost 3 bases, and 16 bases lay between the germline ends. Germline CDR1 and CDR2: SGDLS and YYNGEE. This CDR3 is built from 17 residues. The DNA for the CDR3 is TGTGCCAGCAGCGTAGGCCCCCCTAGGCAGAACTACAATGAGCAGTTCTTC. The encoded protein is CASSVGPPRQNYNEQFF.

The gene calls are TRBV7-9 and TRBJ1-5; D gene uncertain. This CDR3 region has 12 residues. Trimming left V 2 bases short and J 3 bases short, with 2 bases between. Germline-derived CDR1 and CDR2 are SEHNR and FQNEAQ (reference sequence). The CDR3: CASSLHNQPQHF. CDR3 coding DNA: TGTGCCAGCAGCTTACACAATCAGCCCCAGCATTTT.

This clone was seen many times. The J gene is TRBJ2-3, the V gene TRBV19; no reliable D call. The CDR3 sequence is 12 residues long. Trimming left V 5 bases short and J 3 bases short, with 6 bases between. Germline assignment: CDR1 LNHDA and CDR2 SQIVND (reference sequence). CDR3 sequence: CASSSGTDTQYF. The DNA for the CDR3 is TGTGCCAGTAGTTCGGGTACAGATACGCAGTATTTT.